This entry describes one TCR beta chain. The junction does not match germline at one end; this may be a read error. This sample stems from a study of blood T cell repertoires in COVID-19. This CDR3 region has 13 residues. Germline V lookup: CDR1 SSHAT, CDR2 FNYEAQ (reference sequence). In the original analysis: Amplified reference gene primers provided the basis for estimating nucleated cell counts. The assay was immunoSEQ multiplex PCR, and TCRdb's table has in-frame clones only and misses some. That table is the source of V, J and clone size, and D and trimming were worked out from the DNA. Of about 28,000 clones in the sample, about 85% were seen once.

The receptor's source is a man in his sixties with active COVID-19. The J gene is TRBJ2-7, the V gene TRBV7-7, with 7 nucleotides matching TRBD1. Specimen: peripheral blood. CDR3 residues: CASSSGQTYEQYF. CDR3 DNA sequence: TGTGCTAGCAGCTCGGGACAGACCTACGAGCAGTACTTC. The entire variable domain, with the rest obtained from reference TRBV7-7 and TRBJ2-7, is as follows: GAGVSQSPRYKVTKRGQDVTLRCDPISSHATLYWYQQALGQGPEFLTYFNYEAQPDKSGLPSDRFSAERPEGSISTLTIQRTEQRDSAMYRCASSSGQTYEQYFGPGTRLTVT.